The 24 T cell receptor beta chains presented below share a single source sample, sequenced in a study of T-cell memory formation after mild COVID-19. TCRdb re-called the 5' RACE reads through MiXCR, storing one row per CDR3 protein. Among roughly 250,000 distinct CDR3 sequences listed, over 15% were seen once. Sequencing was performed on PBMCs or a T cell subset sorted from them (not recorded which). The receptors stem from a man younger than 35 who had mild COVID-19 (a few samples of this study predate the infection). Cell type and time point are not known.

This clonotype occurred a few times. The chain has TRBV20-1 and TRBJ2-4; 11 positions match TRBD1. This CDR3 comprises 13 residues. Trimming cost V 4 bases and J 6 bases; bases outside gene matches: 2. Germline CDR1 and CDR2: DFQATT and SNEGSKA (reference sequence). Written as DNA, the CDR3 is TGCAGTGCTACTGGACAGGGGGCAAACATTCAGTACTTC. It encodes CSATGQGANIQYF.

This clonotype was counted between two and nine times. The chain has TRBV5-1 and TRBJ1-4, with TRBD1 identical over 8 bases. The length of the CDR3 is 15 residues. Germline V gives CDR1 SGHRS, CDR2 YFSETQ. The trim removed 4 bases at V and 5 bases at J, leaving 7 bases unmatched. CDR3 nucleotides: TGCGCCAGCAGCGCCGGACAGGGTGGAAATGAAAAACTGTTTTTT. This codes for CASSAGQGGNEKLFF.

This clonotype was detected a few times. V and J are TRBV12-3 or TRBV12-4 and TRBJ2-1, with 8 nucleotides matching TRBD1. This CDR3 region has 14 residues. V lost 8 bases and J lost 4; bases outside the gene matches: 7. DNA for the CDR3: TGTGCCAGCCGACCGGGACAGGAGTACAATGAGCAGTTCTTC. This translates into CASRPGQEYNEQFF.

V and J are TRBV28 and TRBJ2-5, with D hard to call. Germline V gene sequence: CDR1 MDHEN, CDR2 SYDVKM. V was trimmed by 3 bases and J by 4 bases, leaving 9 bases between them. CDR3 length: 13 residues. The CDR3: CASSFGASETQYF. The CDR3 DNA reads TGTGCCAGCAGTTTCGGCGCCTCAGAGACCCAGTACTTC.

This chain links TRBV5-6 with TRBJ1-6, with 7 bases matching TRBD1. Germline V lookup: CDR1 SGHDT, CDR2 YYEEEE. The trim removed 7 bases at V and 6 bases at J, leaving 7 bases unmatched. The CDR3 spans 14 residues. The CDR3 coding sequence is TGTGCCAGCCTACACCGACAGGGTAATTCACCCCTCCACTTT. It codes for CASLHRQGNSPLHF.

The rearrangement joins TRBV2 to TRBJ2-2; D might be TRBD2 (5 bases). Germline V CDR1 and CDR2: SNHLY, FYNNEI. The CDR3 totals 11 residues. Trimming shortened V by 11 bases and J by 7 bases, and 11 bases separated the two germline ends. The CDR3: CAVRDNGELFF. CDR3 DNA: TGTGCCGTACGGGATAACGGGGAGCTGTTTTTT.

The CDR3 loop is CASSLEGPQYF. CDR3 bases: TGCGCCAGCAGCTTGGAGGGCCCTCAGTACTTC. V is TRBV5-1 and J is TRBJ2-7; D gene uncertain. CDR1 is SGHRS, CDR2 YFSETQ, per germline. The ends were cut back, 0 bases at V and 10 bases at J, with 8 bases in the middle. CDR3 length: 11 amino acids.

The V and J genes are TRBV4-1 and TRBJ1-5; tentative D call: TRBD1 (5 bases). Trimming stripped 0 bases from V and 6 bases from J, with 12 bases between. The CDR3 covers 15 residues. Germline V CDR1 and CDR2: MGHRA, YSYEKL. The CDR3 here is CASSQEFREAQPQHF. The CDR3 coding sequence is TGCGCCAGCAGCCAAGAGTTCAGGGAGGCTCAGCCCCAGCATTTT.

This clonotype was counted many times. The V call is TRBV7-2, the J call TRBJ1-1; D uncertain. This CDR3 has 14 amino acids. Trimming took off 5 bases at V and 0 bases at J, with 10 bases between the two ends. Germline CDR1 SGHTA, CDR2 FQGNSA. The CDR3 loop is CASSPRFLNTEAFF. The CDR3 DNA reads TGTGCCAGCAGCCCCAGGTTCCTGAACACTGAAGCTTTCTTT. The variable domain in full, completed from reference TRBV7-2 and TRBJ1-1, reads GAGVSQSPSNKVTEKGKDVELRCDPISGHTALYWYRQSLGQGLEFLIYFQGNSAPDKSGLPSDRFSAERTGGSVSTLTIQRTQQEDSAVYLCASSPRFLNTEAFFGQGTRLTVV.

This clonotype was recorded a few times. V gene TRBV7-2 combines with J gene TRBJ2-7; no clear D gene. The CDR3 covers 15 residues. V was shortened by 2 bases and J by 6 bases, with 17 bases between the two germline ends. Germline V CDR1 and CDR2: SGHTA, FQGNSA. In DNA, the CDR3 is TGTGCCAGCAGCTTACGGTACGAGCAGGAATCCGAGCAGTACTTC. Protein: CASSLRYEQESEQYF.

The chain carries TRBV10-3 and TRBJ1-2, with TRBD1 identical over 7 bases. CDR1 is ENHRY, CDR2 SYGVKD, per germline. V trimming: 5 bases; J trimming: 5 bases; junction bases outside the gene matches: 5. CDR3 length equals 13 residues. Written as DNA, the CDR3 is TGTGCCATCAGTTTGACAGGGTTGTATGGCTACACCTTC. This sequence encodes CAISLTGLYGYTF.

The rearrangement links TRBV7-8 to TRBJ1-1, with D uncertain. Looked up from germline, CDR1 is SGHVS and CDR2 is FQNEAQ. Trimming left V 1 base short and J 4 bases short, with 13 bases between. CDR3 length equals 15 residues. The CDR3: CASSLGWQRTTEAFF. The CDR3 DNA reads TGTGCCAGCAGCTTAGGTTGGCAGAGGACCACTGAAGCTTTCTTT.

The gene calls are TRBV12-3 or TRBV12-4 and TRBJ1-2, with a possible D match to TRBD1 (5 bases). Trimming shortened V by 1 base and J by 8 bases, and 14 bases separated the two germline ends. The length of the CDR3 is 14 residues. The CDR3 coding sequence is TGTGCCAGCAGTTTAGGGCAGGGAAGTATCGGCTACACCTTC. This translates into CASSLGQGSIGYTF.

V usage is TRBV28 and J usage is TRBJ2-5; no definite D call. The CDR3 totals 13 residues. Trimming stripped 5 bases from V and 1 base from J, with 8 bases between. Per the germline V gene, CDR1 is MDHEN and CDR2 is SYDVKM. This chain's CDR3 is CASSKTAQETQYF. CDR3 DNA sequence: TGTGCCAGCAGTAAGACGGCCCAAGAGACCCAGTACTTC.

This clonotype was observed a few times. The J gene is TRBJ2-2, the V gene TRBV7-2, with 7 nucleotides matching TRBD2. This CDR3 contains 18 residues. CDR1 and CDR2 from the germline V gene are SGHTA and FQGNSA. Germline trimming cut 5 bases from V and 2 bases from J; bases unmatched to any gene: 14. CDR3 bases: TGTGCCAGCAGCCCAGAACGGCTAGCGGAAGTTAACACCGGGGAGCTGTTTTTT. It yields the protein CASSPERLAEVNTGELFF.

The chain is built from TRBV7-2 and TRBJ1-2, with a weak D call TRBD1 (5 bases). The CDR3 is 15 residues long. Germline CDR1 reads SGHTA; CDR2 reads FQGNSA. The ends were cut back, 3 bases at V and 7 bases at J, with 18 bases in the middle. CDR3 sequence reads: CASSLPTTGLIGYTF. The DNA of the CDR3 is TGTGCCAGCAGCTTGCCGACTACGGGGCTAATTGGCTACACCTTC.

This chain links TRBV5-6 with TRBJ1-5; D call uncertain. Deletions cut 3 bases from V and 1 base from J, with 17 bases between. Per the germline V gene, CDR1 is SGHDT and CDR2 is YYEEEE. This CDR3 contains 17 residues. CDR3 sequence: CASSYLGRVSSNQPQHF. CDR3 DNA sequence: TGTGCCAGCAGCTATTTGGGAAGGGTGTCCAGCAATCAGCCCCAGCATTTT.

V usage is TRBV15 and J usage is TRBJ1-2; D not certain. Germline V gene lookup returns CDR1 LNHNV and CDR2 YYDKDF (reference sequence). Trimming took 0 bases from V and 1 from J, leaving 6 bases between them. CDR3 length: 14 residues. Written as DNA, the CDR3 is TGTGCCACCAGCAGAGATTACAATAACTATGGCTACACCTTC. Encoded protein: CATSRDYNNYGYTF.

The rearrangement uses TRBV24-1 and TRBJ1-5; D unresolved. Trimming stripped 4 bases from V and 3 bases from J, with 3 bases between. The CDR3 has 12 amino acids. Germline V CDR1 and CDR2: KGHDR, SFDVKD. CDR3 in amino acids: CATSENNQPQHF. The CDR3 DNA sequence: TGTGCCACCAGTGAGAACAATCAGCCCCAGCATTTT.

In DNA form, the CDR3 reads TGTGCCAGCAGCCCCCCCGTAGCCGGAGATACGCAGTATTTT. This sequence encodes CASSPPVAGDTQYF. The rearrangement uses TRBV9 and TRBJ2-3; D is uncertain. Germline V gene sequence: CDR1 SGDLS, CDR2 YYNGEE. The CDR3 spans 14 residues. Trimming removed 4 bases at V and 5 bases at J, with 14 bases between.

The chain joins TRBV6-2 or TRBV6-3 to TRBJ1-5; no firm D call. Between the trimmed V and J ends, which lost 8 bases and 6 bases, there was a span of 11 bases. Germline-derived CDR1 and CDR2 are MNHEY and SVGEGT. The CDR3 has 12 residues. CDR3 in amino acids: CASGEGGQPQHF. DNA for the CDR3: TGTGCCAGCGGGGAGGGCGGTCAGCCCCAGCATTTT.

The gene calls are TRBV29-1 and TRBJ2-7, with 11 bases aligning to TRBD2. CDR1 is SQVTM, CDR2 ANQGSEA, per germline. The CDR3 sequence is 15 residues long. V gave up 4 bases and J gave up 4 bases; unmatched junction bases: 9. CDR3 region: CSVGGLAGNPYEQYV. The DNA for the CDR3 is TGCAGCGTTGGTGGACTAGCGGGTAACCCTTACGAGCAGTACGTC.

This clonotype was counted a few times. The chain combines TRBV3-1 with TRBJ2-2; D is ambiguous. Germline V gene lookup returns CDR1 LGHDT and CDR2 YNNKEL (reference sequence). CDR3 length equals 14 residues. Trimming took 4 bases from V and 4 from J, leaving 10 bases between them. This CDR3 reads CASSPYFSTGELFF. As DNA, the CDR3 is TGTGCCAGCAGCCCCTACTTTAGCACCGGGGAGCTGTTTTTT.

This clonotype was picked up many times. This chain links TRBV9 with TRBJ2-1; 8 bases fit TRBD2. Germline CDR1 is SGDLS and CDR2 is YYNGEE. CDR3 length: 15 residues. Trimming cost V 6 bases and J 6 bases; bases outside gene matches: 11. The chain's CDR3 is CASTLGGDLTNEQFF. As DNA, the CDR3 is TGTGCCAGCACCCTCGGGGGGGACTTAACCAATGAGCAGTTCTTC.